The T cell receptor beta chain described here comes from a study of CD8 T cells in ankylosing spondylitis. Study-wide results and limits: Researchers reportedly found disease-linked clones significantly enriched in matched ankylosing spondylitis synovial fluid. Roughly eight highly homologous variants made up a TCR beta motif that seemed to typify ankylosing spondylitis blood. Disease-linked clones were CD8+ and relatively rare in peripheral blood.

Deletions cut 5 bases from V and 1 base from J, with 3 bases between. This CDR3 has 11 residues. This clonotype has a count of ten or more. Its antigen is unidentified. Via MiXCR, TCRdb re-called the 5' RACE reads, giving one row per CDR3 protein. The sample contains approximately 290,000 distinct CDR3 sequences, around 21% of which appear only once. The chain joins TRBV12-3 or TRBV12-4 to TRBJ2-7; no firm D call. The receptor comes from a female donor with ankylosing spondylitis or in good health (not recorded which). Sequencing was performed on blood, either unsorted or a sorted T cell fraction (not recorded which). The CDR3 sequence is CASSTSYEQYF. Written as DNA, the CDR3 is TGTGCCAGCAGTACTTCCTACGAGCAGTACTTC.